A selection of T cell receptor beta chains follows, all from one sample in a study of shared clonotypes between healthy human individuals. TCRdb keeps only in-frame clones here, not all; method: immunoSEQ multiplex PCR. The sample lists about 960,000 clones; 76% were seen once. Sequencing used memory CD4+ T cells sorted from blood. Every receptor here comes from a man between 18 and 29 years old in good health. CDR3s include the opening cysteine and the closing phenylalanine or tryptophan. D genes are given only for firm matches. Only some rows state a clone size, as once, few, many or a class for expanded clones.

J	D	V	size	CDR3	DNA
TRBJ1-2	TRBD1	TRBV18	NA	CASSPGTGNYGYTF	TGTGCCAGCTCACCTGGGACAGGGAACTATGGCTACACCTTC
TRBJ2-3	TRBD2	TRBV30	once	CAWSGGADTQYF	TGTGCCTGGAGCGGGGGGGCAGATACGCAGTATTTT
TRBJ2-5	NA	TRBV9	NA	CASTWGVDMTQYF	TGTGCCAGCACCTGGGGGGTTGACATGACCCAGTACTTC
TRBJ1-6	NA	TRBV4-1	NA	CASSQESTSYSPLHF	TGCGCCAGCAGCCAAGAATCCACCTCATATTCACCCCTCCACTTT
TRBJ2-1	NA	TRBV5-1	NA	CASSFLGMGEQFF	TGCGCCAGCAGCTTCCTAGGGATGGGGGAGCAGTTCTTC
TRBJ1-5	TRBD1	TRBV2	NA	CASSTGGYSNQPQHF	TGTGCCAGCAGTACAGGGGGCTATAGCAATCAGCCCCAGCATTTT
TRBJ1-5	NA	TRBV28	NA	CASSFPDRSNQPQHF	TGTGCCAGCAGTTTCCCGGACCGTAGCAATCAGCCCCAGCATTTT
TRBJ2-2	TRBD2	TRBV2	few	CASNGKAGGVGELFF	TGTGCCAGCAACGGGAAAGCGGGAGGCGTCGGGGAGCTGTTTTTT
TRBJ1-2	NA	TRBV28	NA	CASSSDGPYGYTF	TGTGCCAGCAGTTCGGACGGACCCTATGGCTACACCTTC
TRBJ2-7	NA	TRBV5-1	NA	CASSYSRQGSGEQYF	TGCGCCAGCAGCTACTCCCGTCAGGGATCCGGCGAGCAGTACTTC
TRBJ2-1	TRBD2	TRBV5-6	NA	CASSNFRGVSSYNEQFF	TGTGCCAGCAGCAACTTTCGGGGGGTCTCCTCCTACAATGAGCAGTTCTTC
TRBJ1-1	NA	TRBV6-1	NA	CASNEQGGGAEAFF	TGTGCCAGCAACGAACAGGGAGGGGGGGCCGAAGCTTTCTTT
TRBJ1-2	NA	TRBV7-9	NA	CASSPVTNYGYTF	TGTGCCAGCAGCCCCGTAACTAACTATGGCTACACCTTC
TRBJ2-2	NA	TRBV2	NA	CASTQGGGGELFF	TGTGCCAGCACCCAGGGAGGGGGCGGGGAGCTGTTTTTT
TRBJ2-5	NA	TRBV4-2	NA	CASSQEWGETQYF	TGTGCCAGCAGCCAAGAATGGGGGGAGACCCAGTACTTC
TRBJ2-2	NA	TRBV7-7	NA	CASRPGLNTGELFF	TGTGCTAGCAGGCCGGGTCTGAACACCGGGGAGCTGTTTTTT
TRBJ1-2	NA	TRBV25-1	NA	CASAVGGKRTYGYTF	TGTGCCAGCGCGGTAGGGGGGAAGCGTACCTATGGCTACACCTTC
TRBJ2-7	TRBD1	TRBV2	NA	CASRGDRALPRSDF	TGTGCCAGCAGGGGCGACAGGGCTCTACCTAGGTCGGACTTC
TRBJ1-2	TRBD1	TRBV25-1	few	CASSEEGTGVAGYTF	TGTGCCAGCAGTGAAGAGGGGACAGGGGTAGCTGGCTACACCTTC
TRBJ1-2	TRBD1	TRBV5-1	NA	CASSLGTAGGYGYTF	TGCGCCAGCAGCTTGGGGACCGCAGGGGGTTATGGCTACACCTTC
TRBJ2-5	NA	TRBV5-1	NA	CASSLGISQETQYF	TGCGCCAGCAGCTTGGGGATCAGCCAAGAGACCCAGTACTTC
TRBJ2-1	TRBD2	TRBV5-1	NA	CASSLGAGGHNEQFF	TGCGCCAGCAGCTTAGGAGCGGGGGGCCACAATGAGCAGTTCTTC
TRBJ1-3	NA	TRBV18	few	CASSSQGYSGNTIYF	TGTGCCAGCTCATCACAGGGCTACTCTGGAAACACCATATATTTT
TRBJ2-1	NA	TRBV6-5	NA	CASRRTANNNEQFF	TGTGCCAGCCGAAGGACCGCGAATAACAATGAGCAGTTCTTC
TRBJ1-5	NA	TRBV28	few	CASSLWDQPQHF	TGTGCCAGCAGTTTATGGGATCAGCCCCAGCATTTT
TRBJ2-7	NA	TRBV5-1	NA	CASSLIHSSYEQYF	TGCGCCAGCAGCTTGATTCACAGCTCCTACGAGCAGTACTTC
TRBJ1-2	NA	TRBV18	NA	CASSPGRDYGYTF	TGTGCCAGCTCACCAGGGAGAGACTATGGCTACACCTTC
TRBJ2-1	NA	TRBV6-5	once	CASTALADNEQFF	TGTGCCAGCACGGCCCTAGCTGACAATGAGCAGTTCTTC
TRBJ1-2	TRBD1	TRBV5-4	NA	CASSPDRGPYYGYTF	TGTGCCAGCAGCCCCGACAGGGGCCCTTACTATGGCTACACCTTC
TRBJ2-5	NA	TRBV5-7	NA	CASSLEGTQYF	TGTGCCAGCAGTCTGGAAGGGACCCAGTACTTC
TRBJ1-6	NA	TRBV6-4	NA	CASSDQSGSTPLHF	TGTGCCAGCAGTGACCAAAGCGGGTCGACACCCCTCCACTTT
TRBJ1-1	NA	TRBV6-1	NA	CASRDRGQMNTEAFF	TGTGCCAGCAGGGACAGAGGACAGATGAACACTGAAGCTTTCTTT
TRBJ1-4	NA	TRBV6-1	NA	CASTKYSSGKEKLFF	TGTGCCAGCACTAAATACTCATCCGGAAAAGAAAAACTGTTTTTT
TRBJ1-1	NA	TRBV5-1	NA	CASSLNGQNTEAFF	TGCGCCAGCAGCTTGAACGGTCAGAACACTGAAGCTTTCTTT
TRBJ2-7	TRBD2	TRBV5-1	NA	CASSWRGGSDEQYF	TGCGCCAGCAGCTGGCGGGGGGGCTCAGACGAGCAGTACTTC
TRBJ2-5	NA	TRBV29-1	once	CSAVLGLKTQYF	TGCAGCGCCGTACTAGGTCTGAAGACCCAGTACTTC
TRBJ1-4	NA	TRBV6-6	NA	CASSYRVDEKLFF	TGTGCCAGCAGTTACAGGGTAGATGAAAAACTGTTTTTT
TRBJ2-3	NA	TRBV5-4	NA	CASSSYTGWGTDTQYF	TGTGCCAGCAGCTCCTACACAGGGTGGGGCACAGATACGCAGTATTTT
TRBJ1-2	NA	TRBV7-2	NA	CASSLGHSGRGYTF	TGTGCCAGCAGCTTAGGGCATAGCGGGAGGGGCTACACCTTC
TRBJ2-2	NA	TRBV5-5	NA	CASSDMVAGELFF	TGTGCCAGCAGCGATATGGTGGCCGGGGAGCTGTTTTTT
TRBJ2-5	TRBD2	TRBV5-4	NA	CASSFVLGSGRLRKTQYF	TGTGCCAGCAGCTTCGTTCTAGGTAGCGGGAGGCTCCGGAAGACCCAGTACTTC
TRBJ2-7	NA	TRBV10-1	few	CASSESGSYEQYF	TGCGCCAGCAGTGAGTCGGGCTCCTACGAGCAGTACTTC
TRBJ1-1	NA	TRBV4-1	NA	CASSQDKAGRTEAFF	TGCGCCAGCAGCCAAGATAAGGCAGGGCGCACTGAAGCTTTCTTT
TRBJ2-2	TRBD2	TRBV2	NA	CANKRGKDTGELFF	TGTGCCAACAAGCGGGGGAAGGACACCGGGGAGCTGTTTTTT
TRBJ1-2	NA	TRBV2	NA	CASSESGKGGYTF	TGTGCCAGCAGTGAGTCCGGGAAGGGAGGCTACACCTTC
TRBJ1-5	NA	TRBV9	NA	CAIFRRGPSSNQPQHF	TGTGCCATCTTCCGCCGGGGGCCCTCTAGCAATCAGCCCCAGCATTTT
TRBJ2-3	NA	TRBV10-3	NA	CAIRHTVYTDTQYF	TGTGCCATCAGGCATACAGTATACACAGATACGCAGTATTTT
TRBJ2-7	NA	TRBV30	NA	CAWVRSPYEQYF	TGTGCCTGGGTCCGCAGTCCTTACGAGCAGTACTTC
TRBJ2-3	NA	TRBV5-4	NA	CASSSRTAAGSTGVDTQYF	TGTGCCAGCAGCTCCAGGACAGCAGCGGGAAGCACGGGAGTAGATACGCAGTATTTT
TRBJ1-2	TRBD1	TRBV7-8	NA	CASSQSRSGGLYGYTF	TGTGCCAGCAGCCAGAGTCGTTCAGGGGGCCTCTATGGCTACACCTTC